This TCR beta chain is drawn from a study of blood T cell repertoires in COVID-19. Study summary: Samples taken during acute and convalescent COVID-19 were collected in the United States, Italy and Spain. T cells, B-cell-depleted T cells, or PBMCs supplied cDNA or gDNA.

Per the original methods: Using reference gene primer amplification, nucleated cell counts were estimated. Here immunoSEQ multiplex PCR was the method, and the copy in TCRdb shows in-frame clones only, minus some. From that table come the V and J calls and clone size; the DNA was used to work out D and trimming. The sample contains fewer than 250,000 clones, 70% to 90% of which appear only once. Germline V CDR1 and CDR2: LGHDT, YNNKEL (reference sequence). This CDR3 has 17 residues. V gave up 4 bases and J gave up 5 bases, with 22 bases separating them. The chain uses TRBV3-1 (or the pseudogene TRBV3-2) and TRBJ2-3; tentative D call: TRBD1 (6 bases). The specimen sequenced was peripheral blood. The sequence came from a woman aged 40 to 50 with acute or convalescent COVID-19. This chain's CDR3 is CASSPPFSNTGKDTQYF. CDR3 DNA sequence: TGTGCCAGCAGCCCGCCGTTTAGTAATACAGGGAAAGATACGCAGTATTTT.